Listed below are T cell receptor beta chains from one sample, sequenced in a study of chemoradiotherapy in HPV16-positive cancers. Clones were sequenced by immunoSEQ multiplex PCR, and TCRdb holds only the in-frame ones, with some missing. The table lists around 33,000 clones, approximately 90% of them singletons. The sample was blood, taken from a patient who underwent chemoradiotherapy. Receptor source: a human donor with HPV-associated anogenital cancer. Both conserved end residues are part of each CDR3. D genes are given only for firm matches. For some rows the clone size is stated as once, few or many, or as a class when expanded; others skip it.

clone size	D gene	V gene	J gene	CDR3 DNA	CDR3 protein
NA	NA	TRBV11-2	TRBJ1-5	TGTGCCAGCAGTTACAATCGTGATCAGCCCCAGCATTTT	CASSYNRDQPQHF
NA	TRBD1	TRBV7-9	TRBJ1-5	TGTGCCAGCAGCCGACAGGGGACAGGGCCGATGAGCAATCAGCCCCAGCATTTT	CASSRQGTGPMSNQPQHF
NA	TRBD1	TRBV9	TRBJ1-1	TGTGCCAGCAGCGGGGACAGGGTCGGTGAAGCTTTCTTT	CASSGDRVGEAFF
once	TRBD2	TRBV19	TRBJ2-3	TGTGCCAGTAGTATGGGGGGGAAGGATACGCAGTATTTT	CASSMGGKDTQYF
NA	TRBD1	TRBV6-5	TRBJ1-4	TGTGCCAGCAAAAGGGGGCTAGTTGAAAAACTGTTTTTT	CASKRGLVEKLFF
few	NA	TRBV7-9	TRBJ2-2	TGTGCCAGCAGCTTGGGAGGACGCACCGGGGAGCTGTTTTTT	CASSLGGRTGELFF
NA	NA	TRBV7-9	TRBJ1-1	TGTGCCAGCAGCTTAAGTCAGAACACTGAAGCTTTCTTT	CASSLSQNTEAFF
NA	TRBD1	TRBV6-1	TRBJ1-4	TGTGCCAGCAGCTTCGGACAGGTTGGAGAAAAACTGTTTTTT	CASSFGQVGEKLFF
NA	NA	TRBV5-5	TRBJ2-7	TGTGCCAGCAGGAGAGATACAGGGACCGAGCAGTACTTC	CASRRDTGTEQYF
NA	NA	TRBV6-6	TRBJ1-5	TGTGCCAGCAGTTACCAGTACCTTAGCAATCAGCCCCAGCATTTT	CASSYQYLSNQPQHF
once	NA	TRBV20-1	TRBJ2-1	TGCAGTGCTAGACCCTACAATGAGCAGTTCTTC	CSARPYNEQFF
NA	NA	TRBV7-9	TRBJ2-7	TGTGCCAGCAGCCCGGATTTTGGTATCGAGCAGTACTTC	CASSPDFGIEQYF
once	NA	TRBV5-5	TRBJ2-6	TGTGCCAGCAGCTTGTCACCTACAGGGTCTGGGACCAACGTCCTGACTTTC	CASSLSPTGSGTNVLTF
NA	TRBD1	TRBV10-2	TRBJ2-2	TGCGCCAGCAGTCGAGGGACAGGGGTGAACACCGGGGAGCTGTTTTTT	CASSRGTGVNTGELFF
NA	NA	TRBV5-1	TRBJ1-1	TGCGCCAGCAGCGGGATTGGGAACACTGAAGCTTTCTTT	CASSGIGNTEAFF
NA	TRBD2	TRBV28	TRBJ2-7	TGTGCCAGCAGTTACTTGACTAGCGGGAGTTCCTACGAGCAGTACTTC	CASSYLTSGSSYEQYF
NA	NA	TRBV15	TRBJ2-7	TGTGCCACCAGTCCGGGATACGTCGACGAGCAGTACTTC	CATSPGYVDEQYF
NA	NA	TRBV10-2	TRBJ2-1	TGCGCCAGCCGGGACATGGGGTTGAATGAGCAGTTCTTC	CASRDMGLNEQFF
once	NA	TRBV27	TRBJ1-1	TGTGCCAGCAGTTTATCGGCAGGGATCACTGAAGCTTTCTTT	CASSLSAGITEAFF
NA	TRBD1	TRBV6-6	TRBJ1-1	TGTGCCAGCAGTTATTCTGGACAGGGGTGGTTGGCTTTCTTT	CASSYSGQGWLAFF
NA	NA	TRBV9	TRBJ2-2	TGTGCCAGCAGCGTAGTTAACGGGGAGCTGTTTTTT	CASSVVNGELFF